This T cell receptor beta chain was documented in a study of T-cell reconstitution after alpha-beta-depleted transplantation in children. Library preparation (for TCRbeta) was performed with unique molecular identifiers. TCRdb passed the PCR reads through MiXCR, listing each CDR3 protein once. The table includes 200,000 or so distinct CDR3 sequences, approximately 7% detected once. Study-wide points: T cells produced anew were the main source of T-cell counts and diversity one year after transplant.

In its sample, this clonotype was seen a few times. The antigen is not known. This TCR came from a boy under 10 years old with acute lymphoblastic leukemia, due to receive a stem cell transplant. The sequenced sample was PBMCs, obtained before TCRalphabeta/CD19-depleted stem cell transplant.

This CDR3 is CASSLGDRAYEQYF. CDR3 sequence (DNA): TGTGCCAGCAGCTTGGGGGACAGAGCCTACGAGCAGTACTTC. V and J are TRBV5-6 and TRBJ2-7; 7 nucleotides agree with TRBD1. From germline, CDR1 is SGHDT and CDR2 YYEEEE. V lost 0 bases and J lost 2; bases outside the gene matches: 2. There are 14 residues in the CDR3.